This TCR beta chain was identified during a study of blood T cell repertoires in COVID-19. Study-level information: Researchers got acute and convalescent COVID-19 samples from the United States, Italy and Spain. T cells, B-cell-depleted T cells, or PBMCs supplied cDNA or gDNA.

In the original workflow: Reference gene primer amplification yielded estimated nucleated cell counts. TCRdb keeps only in-frame clones here, not all; method: immunoSEQ multiplex PCR. That table furnishes V, J and clone size, whereas the DNA furnished D and trimming. The table has about 260,000 clones, around 87% seen once. CDR3 length: 13 residues. The V and J ends lost 2 bases and 8 bases respectively, with 12 bases between them. Germline loops: CDR1 SGHTA, CDR2 FQGTGA. The sequencing input was peripheral blood. The TCR comes from a woman aged 50 to 60 with acute or convalescent COVID-19. The chain joins TRBV7-3 to TRBJ1-2, with D possibly being TRBD1 (6 bases). CDR3 bases: TGTGCCAGCAGCTTACGGCAGGGGAACGGCTACACCTTC. Its translation is CASSLRQGNGYTF.